This T cell receptor beta chain is drawn from a study of long-term antiretroviral therapy in people with HIV. immunoSEQ v3.0 was run at survey level. Some clones are missing from TCRdb's copy, which holds only in-frame ones; the method was immunoSEQ multiplex PCR. This sample has about 36,000 clones; 82% occur once, and the top ten carry approximately 6.5%. Only United States sites treated participants with HIV. This CDR3 is built from 16 residues. CDR1 and CDR2 from the germline V gene are SGHRS and YFSETQ. Trimming took 3 bases from V and 2 from J; bases not matched to a gene: 8. The chain employs TRBV5-1 and TRBJ2-7; 10 nucleotides match TRBD2. The receptor comes from a man aged 18 to 29 with HIV. The input for sequencing was unsorted PBMCs, taken 0.6 years after starting antiretroviral therapy. The chain's CDR3 is CASSWTLAGGAYEQYF. The DNA of the CDR3 is TGCGCCAGCAGCTGGACCTTAGCGGGAGGCGCCTACGAGCAGTACTTC.